These 16 T cell receptor beta chains originate from one sample sequenced in a study of beta chain features in type 1 diabetes. Reverse transcription of all isolated RNA meant that expressed TCRB transcripts were sequenced. Repertoires were generated with immunoSEQ multiplex PCR, while TCRdb's copy carries only in-frame clones and drops some. The sample includes under 400,000 clones, about 20% of them seen just once. The sequenced material came from naive CD4+ T cells from blood. The receptors were sampled from a woman younger than 35 in good health.

This clone turned up a few times. The chain links TRBV4-2 to TRBJ1-1, with D unresolved. The V gene's germline CDR1 is LGHNA and CDR2 YNFKEQ. The length of the CDR3 is 12 residues. Trimming removed 3 bases at V and 3 bases at J, with 5 bases between. CDR3 nucleotide sequence: TGTGCCAGCAGCCATGAGTACACTGAAGCTTTCTTT. Residues: CASSHEYTEAFF.

The gene calls are TRBV6-5 and TRBJ2-1; 11 nucleotides match TRBD2. The CDR3 sequence is 15 residues long. V shed 6 bases, J shed 10 bases, and the junction held 11 bases outside the gene matches. CDR1 and CDR2 from the germline V gene are MNHEY and SVGAGI. Here the CDR3 reads CASSLAGGSGWEQFF. In nucleotides, the CDR3 is TGTGCCAGCAGCCTAGCGGGGGGCAGTGGTTGGGAGCAGTTCTTC.

This clone was counted a few times. The V call is TRBV4-1, the J call TRBJ2-5, with D maybe TRBD2 (6 bases). V shed 3 bases and J shed 2 bases, with 13 bases lying between them. The V gene's germline CDR1 is MGHRA and CDR2 YSYEKL. The CDR3 length is 15 residues. CDR3 region: CASSQRGLPQETQYF. DNA of the CDR3: TGCGCCAGCAGCCAGAGAGGACTACCGCAAGAGACCCAGTACTTC.

With regard to this clone: The sample carries other DNA sequences with the same CDR3. The V gene is TRBV2, the J gene TRBJ1-5; TRBD1 matches 11 bases. This CDR3 has 15 amino acids. J lost 1 base, V lost 6 bases, and 2 bases had no gene match. Germline CDR1 reads SNHLY; CDR2 reads FYNNEI. CDR3 loop: CASSGQGASNQPQHF. DNA for the CDR3: TGTGCCAGCAGCGGACAGGGGGCGAGCAATCAGCCCCAGCATTTT.

The rearrangement uses TRBV5-6 and TRBJ2-7; the match to TRBD2 covers 12 bases. Germline V gene sequence: CDR1 SGHDT, CDR2 YYEEEE. V lost 6 bases, J lost 4 bases, and 5 bases stayed unmatched. This CDR3 is 14 amino acids long. The CDR3 loop reads CASKLAGGPYEQYF. The CDR3 coding sequence is TGTGCCAGCAAACTAGCGGGGGGCCCATACGAGCAGTACTTC.

This clone came up a few times. This chain's CDR3 is CASSIRDSSNTGELFF. CDR3 nucleotides: TGTGCCAGTAGCATCCGGGACAGCTCGAACACCGGGGAGCTGTTTTTT. This chain joins TRBV19 and TRBJ2-2, with 7 bases fitting TRBD1. This CDR3 is 16 amino acids long. Germline trimming cut 6 bases from V and 0 bases from J; bases unmatched to any gene: 7. CDR1 LNHDA and CDR2 SQIVND come from the germline V gene (reference sequence).

The table lists this clone with a few counts. The chain couples TRBV7-9 to TRBJ1-2, with 9 bases identical to TRBD1. The CDR3 runs 17 residues. Germline CDR1 SEHNR, CDR2 FQNEAQ (reference sequence). J gave up 5 bases and V 5 bases, and 15 bases lay outside the gene matches. CDR3 nucleotide sequence: TGTGCCAGCAGCCTCGGACAGGGGAAGAGAGGGACTTATGGCTACACCTTC. As protein: CASSLGQGKRGTYGYTF.

This rearrangement joins TRBV30 to TRBJ2-7; TRBD2 agrees at 12 bases. Germline CDR1 is GTSNPN and CDR2 is SVGIG (reference sequence). J was trimmed by 5 bases and V by 2 bases; bases with no gene match: 1. The CDR3 loop spans 13 amino acids. The CDR3 coding sequence is TGTGCCTGGAGTCGACTAGCGGGAGACGAGCAGTACTTC. Protein: CAWSRLAGDEQYF.

This chain joins TRBV9 and TRBJ1-2, with D possibly TRBD1 on 5 matching bases. CDR3 size: 15 residues. Germline V gene lookup returns CDR1 SGDLS and CDR2 YYNGEE. The V and J ends lost 4 bases and 2 bases respectively, with 15 bases between them. CDR3 nucleotides: TGTGCCAGCAGCAGACTGGGGGGGAAGAACTATGGCTACACCTTC. This translates into CASSRLGGKNYGYTF. Supplemented by reference TRBV9 and TRBJ1-2, the full variable domain reads DSGVTQTPKHLITATGQRVTLRCSPRSGDLSVYWYQQSLDQGLQFLIQYYNGEERAKGNILERFSAQQFPDLHSELNLSSLELGDSALYFCASSRLGGKNYGYTFGSGTRLTVV.

This chain joins TRBV4-1 and TRBJ2-5, with 7 bases that match TRBD2. J gave up 1 base and V 7 bases, and 9 bases lay outside the gene matches. Germline-derived CDR1 and CDR2 are MGHRA and YSYEKL. CDR3 length: 15 amino acids. The CDR3 DNA sequence: TGCGCCAGCAAGCGACAGCGGGGTATCCAAGAGACCCAGTACTTC. Translated, it gives CASKRQRGIQETQYF.

This clone was counted only a few times. The CDR3 loop is CASSQGLVDEQFF. The CDR3 DNA sequence: TGTGCCAGCAGCCAAGGACTAGTTGATGAGCAGTTCTTC. The chain recombines TRBV14 with TRBJ2-1; possible D gene TRBD2, 6 bases. Between the trimmed V and J ends, which lost 1 base and 8 bases, there was a span of 9 bases. This CDR3 has 13 residues. CDR1 and CDR2 (germline): SGHDN, FVKESK.

This clone was detected only a few times. The chain uses TRBV29-1 and TRBJ2-1, with 8 bases matching TRBD2. Per the germline V gene, CDR1 is SQVTM and CDR2 is ANQGSEA. This CDR3 is built from 14 residues. J gave up 6 bases and V 6 bases, and 10 bases lay outside the gene matches. CDR3 in amino acids: CSVSGERERNEQFF. CDR3 DNA: TGCAGCGTCTCGGGGGAGCGGGAGCGCAATGAGCAGTTCTTC.

CDR3 DNA sequence: TGCGCCAGCAGCGGAGGGACAGGGAGGAACACTGAAGCTTTCTTT. This sequence encodes CASSGGTGRNTEAFF. The chain recombines TRBV5-1 with TRBJ1-1; 9 nucleotides align to TRBD1. This CDR3 is 15 amino acids long. CDR1 is SGHRS, CDR2 YFSETQ, per germline. Trimming took 4 bases from V and 1 from J; bases not matched to a gene: 5. The full variable domain, in which reference TRBV5-1 and TRBJ1-1 provide the parts outside the CDR3, is KAGVTQTPRYLIKTRGQQVTLSCSPISGHRSVSWYQQTPGQGLQFLFEYFSETQRNKGNFPGRFSGRQFSNSRSEMNVSTLELGDSALYLCASSGGTGRNTEAFFGQGTRLTVV.

V gene TRBV7-9 combines with J gene TRBJ2-3, with TRBD2 identical over 8 bases. Losses at the gene ends were 5 bases for V and 1 base for J; bases not matched to a gene: 5. This CDR3 region has 15 residues. Germline V gives CDR1 SEHNR, CDR2 FQNEAQ (reference sequence). CDR3: CASSAREGGTDTQYF. CDR3 DNA sequence: TGTGCCAGCAGCGCCCGGGAGGGGGGCACAGATACGCAGTATTTT.

The gene calls are TRBV7-6 and TRBJ2-2, with D tentatively TRBD2 (6 bases). V lost 3 bases and J 4 bases, leaving 9 bases between the germline ends. The germline V gene encodes CDR1 SGHVS and CDR2 FNYEAQ. The CDR3 consists of 14 residues. CDR3 amino acids: CASSFGTGTGELFF. The CDR3 DNA reads as TGTGCCAGCAGCTTCGGGACTGGCACCGGGGAGCTGTTTTTT.

This clone was counted only a few times. The rearrangement uses TRBV7-2 and TRBJ2-4; the D gene is possibly TRBD2 (5 bases). The V gene's germline CDR1 is SGHTA and CDR2 FQGNSA. The germline V and J ends were trimmed by 5 bases and 6 bases, with 14 bases remaining between them. CDR3 length: 14 residues. The CDR3 DNA is TGTGCCAGCAGCAATAGGACGGGGAGAAACATTCAGTACTTC. This sequence encodes CASSNRTGRNIQYF.